This TCR beta chain was documented in a study of identical twins. TCRdb itself ran the 5' RACE reads through MiXCR, one entry per CDR3 protein. The sample yields 260,000 or so distinct CDR3 sequences, approximately 8% seen once. CDR1 is DFQATT, CDR2 SNEGSKA, per germline (reference sequence). The CDR3 numbers 8 amino acids, ends counted. Overall study findings and caveats: The more abundant beta clonotypes in cord blood had fewer insertions, and memory repertoires did not show this.

This clonotype was found many times. Its specificity is unknown. The CDR3 ends on some other residue instead of the conserved phenylalanine or tryptophan, so this is likely a read error. It is unclear where the CDR3 begins or ends on the DNA, so no DNA is shown, and the CDR3 is as TCRdb lists it. This sample was shared with a second study, whose subject was yellow fever vaccine responses in identical twins.

Sequenced material: CD8+ T cells sorted from blood. The TCR originated in a young woman in good health. This chain uses TRBV20-1 with TRBJ2-3; TRBD1 is the table's D call, not checked against the DNA. CDR3 in amino acids: CSALPGHL.